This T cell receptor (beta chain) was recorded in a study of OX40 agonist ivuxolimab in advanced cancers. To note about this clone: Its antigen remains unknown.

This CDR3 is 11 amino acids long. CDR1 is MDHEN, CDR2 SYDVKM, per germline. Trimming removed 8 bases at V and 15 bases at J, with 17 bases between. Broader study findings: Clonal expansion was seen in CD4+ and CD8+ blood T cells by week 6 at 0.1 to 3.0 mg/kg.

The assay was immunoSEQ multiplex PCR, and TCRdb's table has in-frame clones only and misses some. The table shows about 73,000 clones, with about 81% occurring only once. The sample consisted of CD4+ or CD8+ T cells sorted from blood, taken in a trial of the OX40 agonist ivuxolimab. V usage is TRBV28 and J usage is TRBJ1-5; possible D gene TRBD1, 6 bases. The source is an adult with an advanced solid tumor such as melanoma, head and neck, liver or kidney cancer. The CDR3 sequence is CASGQTSALHF. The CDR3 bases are TGTGCCAGCGGACAGACAAGTGCACTGCATTTT.